The clone carrying this T cell receptor (beta chain) came up many times. The antigen is not known. Template material for amplifying TCR beta CDR3 regions consisted of RNA transcripts. The primer set for the first-round RT-PCR of the TCR CDR3 was HTBI. MiXCR was run by TCRdb on the multiplex PCR reads, yielding one entry per CDR3 protein. The sample contains about 420,000 distinct CDR3 sequences, approximately 15% of which appear only once. These data come from a study of T cells in Graves' hyperthyroidism and ophthalmopathy. Diagnoses were established using clinical symptoms, serum thyroxine and TRAb, thyroid ultrasound and orbital computed tomography. Out of about 10 ml of fresh peripheral blood came the PBMCs. The CDR3 contains 15 residues. The germline CDR1 and CDR2 sequences are SGHAT and FQNNGV. The V gene lost 3 bases and the J gene lost 3 bases, with 12 bases spanning the gap. Whole-study findings and limits: Median prediction lead before ophthalmopathy onset was 6.5 months with the model.

The sequence was collected from a woman aged 18-30 years with Graves' hyperthyroidism. Sequencing was carried out using blood. The V call is TRBV11-2, the J call TRBJ2-1; D is possibly TRBD1 or TRBD2 (5 bases each). The DNA of the CDR3 is TGTGCCAGCAGCTTTGGGACCTTAATCTACAATGAGCAGTTCTTC. It translates to CASSFGTLIYNEQFF.